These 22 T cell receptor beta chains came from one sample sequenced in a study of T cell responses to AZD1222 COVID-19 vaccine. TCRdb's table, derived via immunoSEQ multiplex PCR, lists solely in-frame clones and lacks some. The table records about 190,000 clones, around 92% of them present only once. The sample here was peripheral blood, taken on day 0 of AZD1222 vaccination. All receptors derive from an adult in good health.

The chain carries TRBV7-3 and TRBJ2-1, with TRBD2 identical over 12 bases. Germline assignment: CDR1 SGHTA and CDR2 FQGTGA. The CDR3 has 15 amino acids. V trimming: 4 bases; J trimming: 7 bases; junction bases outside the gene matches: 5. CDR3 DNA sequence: TGTGCCAGCAGCTCAGAAGGGACTAGCGGGAATGAGCAGTTCTTC. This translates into CASSSEGTSGNEQFF.

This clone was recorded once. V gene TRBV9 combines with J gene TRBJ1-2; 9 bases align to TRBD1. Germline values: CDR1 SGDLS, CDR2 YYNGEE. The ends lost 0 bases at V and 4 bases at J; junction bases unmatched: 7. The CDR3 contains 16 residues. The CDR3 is CASSVDTQGAGYGYTF. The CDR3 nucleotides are TGTGCCAGCAGCGTAGATACACAGGGGGCTGGCTATGGCTACACCTTC.

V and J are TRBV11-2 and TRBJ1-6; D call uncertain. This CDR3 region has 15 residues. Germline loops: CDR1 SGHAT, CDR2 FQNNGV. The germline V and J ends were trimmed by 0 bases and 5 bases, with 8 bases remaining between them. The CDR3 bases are TGTGCCAGCAGCTTAGAAATAACGAATAATTCACCCCTCCACTTT. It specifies CASSLEITNNSPLHF.

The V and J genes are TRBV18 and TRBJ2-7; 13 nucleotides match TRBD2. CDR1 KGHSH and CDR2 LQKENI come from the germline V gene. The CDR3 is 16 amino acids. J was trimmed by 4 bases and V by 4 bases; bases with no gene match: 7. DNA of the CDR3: TGTGCCAGCTCACGAGGACTAGCGGGAGACCCATACGAGCAGTACTTC. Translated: CASSRGLAGDPYEQYF.

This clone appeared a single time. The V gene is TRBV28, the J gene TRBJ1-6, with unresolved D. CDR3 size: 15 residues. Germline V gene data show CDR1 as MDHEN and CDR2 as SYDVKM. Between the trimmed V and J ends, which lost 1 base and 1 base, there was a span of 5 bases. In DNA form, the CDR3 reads TGTGCCAGCAGTTTATCTGGGTCCTATAATTCACCCCTCCACTTT. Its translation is CASSLSGSYNSPLHF.

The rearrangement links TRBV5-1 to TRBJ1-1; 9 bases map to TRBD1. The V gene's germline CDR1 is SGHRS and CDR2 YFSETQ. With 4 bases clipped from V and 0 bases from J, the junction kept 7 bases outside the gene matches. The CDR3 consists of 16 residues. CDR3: CASSKTGGRMNTEAFF. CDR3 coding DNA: TGCGCCAGCAGCAAAACAGGGGGCCGGATGAACACTGAAGCTTTCTTT.

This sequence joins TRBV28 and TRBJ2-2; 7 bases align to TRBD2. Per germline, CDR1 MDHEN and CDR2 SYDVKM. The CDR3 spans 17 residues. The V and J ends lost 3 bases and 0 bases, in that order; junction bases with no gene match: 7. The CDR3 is CASSFPSSGTNTGELFF. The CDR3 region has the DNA TGTGCCAGCAGTTTCCCTTCTAGCGGTACGAACACCGGGGAGCTGTTTTTT.

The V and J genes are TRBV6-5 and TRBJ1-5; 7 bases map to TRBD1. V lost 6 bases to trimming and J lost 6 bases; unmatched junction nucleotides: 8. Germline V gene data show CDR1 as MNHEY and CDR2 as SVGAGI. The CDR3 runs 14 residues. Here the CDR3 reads CASSMTGLSQPQHF. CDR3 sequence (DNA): TGTGCCAGCAGCATGACAGGGCTTAGTCAGCCCCAGCATTTT.

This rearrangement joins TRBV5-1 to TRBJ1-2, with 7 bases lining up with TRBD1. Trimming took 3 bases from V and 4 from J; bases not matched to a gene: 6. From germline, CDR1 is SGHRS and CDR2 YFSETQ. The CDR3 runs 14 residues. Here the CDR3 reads CASSSQGDGYGYTF. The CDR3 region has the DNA TGCGCCAGCAGCTCCCAGGGGGACGGCTATGGCTACACCTTC.

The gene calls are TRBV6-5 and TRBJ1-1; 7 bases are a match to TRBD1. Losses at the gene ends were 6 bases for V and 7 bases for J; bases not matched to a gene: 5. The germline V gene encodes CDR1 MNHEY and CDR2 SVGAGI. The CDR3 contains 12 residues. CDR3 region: CASSGGGVEAFF. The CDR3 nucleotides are TGTGCCAGCAGCGGAGGGGGCGTTGAAGCTTTCTTT.

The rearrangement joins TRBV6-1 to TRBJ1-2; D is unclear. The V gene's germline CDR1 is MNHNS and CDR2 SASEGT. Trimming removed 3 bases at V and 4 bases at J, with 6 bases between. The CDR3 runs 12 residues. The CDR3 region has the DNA TGTGCCAGCAGTGAGATAGCCTATGGCTACACCTTC. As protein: CASSEIAYGYTF.

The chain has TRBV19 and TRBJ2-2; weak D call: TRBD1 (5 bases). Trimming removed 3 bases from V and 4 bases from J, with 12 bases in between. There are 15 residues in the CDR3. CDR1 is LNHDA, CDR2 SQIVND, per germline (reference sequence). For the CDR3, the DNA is TGTGCCAGTAGTATCCAGGGTGGTAGCACCGGGGAGCTGTTTTTT. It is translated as CASSIQGGSTGELFF.

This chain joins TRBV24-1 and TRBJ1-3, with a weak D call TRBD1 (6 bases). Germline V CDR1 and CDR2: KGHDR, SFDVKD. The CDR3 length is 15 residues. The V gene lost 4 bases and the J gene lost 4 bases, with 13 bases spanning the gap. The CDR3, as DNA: TGTGCCACCAGTGACCCCGGGACATCCGGAAACACCATATATTTT. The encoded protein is CATSDPGTSGNTIYF.

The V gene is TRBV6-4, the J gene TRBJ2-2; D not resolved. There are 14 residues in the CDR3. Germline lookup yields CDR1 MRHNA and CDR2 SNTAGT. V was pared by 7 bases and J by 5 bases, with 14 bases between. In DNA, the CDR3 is TGTGCCAGCATCGCGTCGACAAGTACCGGGGAGCTGTTTTTT. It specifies CASIASTSTGELFF.

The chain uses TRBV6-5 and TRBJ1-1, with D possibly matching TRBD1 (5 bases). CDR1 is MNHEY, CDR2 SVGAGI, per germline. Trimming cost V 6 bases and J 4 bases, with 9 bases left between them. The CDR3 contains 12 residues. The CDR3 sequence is CASRRGGTEAFF. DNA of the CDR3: TGTGCCAGCAGAAGGGGAGGCACTGAAGCTTTCTTT.

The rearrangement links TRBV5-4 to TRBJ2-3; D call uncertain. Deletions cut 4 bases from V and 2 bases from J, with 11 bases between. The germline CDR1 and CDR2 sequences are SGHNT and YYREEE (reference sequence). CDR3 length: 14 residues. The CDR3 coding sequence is TGTGCCAGCAGCCTGTCGGACCCCACAGATACGCAGTATTTT. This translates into CASSLSDPTDTQYF.

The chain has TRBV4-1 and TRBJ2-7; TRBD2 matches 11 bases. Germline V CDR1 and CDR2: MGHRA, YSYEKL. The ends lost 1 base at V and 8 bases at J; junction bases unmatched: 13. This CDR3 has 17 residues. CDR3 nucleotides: TGCGCCAGCAGCCAAGGGGCACTAGCGGGAGAAGAGTACAAGCAGTACTTC. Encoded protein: CASSQGALAGEEYKQYF.

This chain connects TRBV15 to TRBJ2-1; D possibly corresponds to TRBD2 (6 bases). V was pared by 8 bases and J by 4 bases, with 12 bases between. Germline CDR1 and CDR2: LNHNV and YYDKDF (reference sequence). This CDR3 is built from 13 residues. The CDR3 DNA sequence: TGTGCCACCCAGGGAGGCGGATACAATGAGCAGTTCTTC. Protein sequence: CATQGGGYNEQFF.

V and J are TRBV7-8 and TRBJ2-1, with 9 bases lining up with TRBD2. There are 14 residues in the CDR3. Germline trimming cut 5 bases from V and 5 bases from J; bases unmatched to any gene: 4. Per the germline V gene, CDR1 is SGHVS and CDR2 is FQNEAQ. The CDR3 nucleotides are TGTGCCAGCAGCCCGGGACTAGCTAACAATGAGCAGTTCTTC. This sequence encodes CASSPGLANNEQFF.

The CDR3 protein is CASRYRGDNEQFF. Written as DNA, the CDR3 is TGTGCCAGCAGGTACAGGGGAGACAATGAGCAGTTCTTC. This chain connects TRBV6-5 to TRBJ2-1; TRBD1 matches 7 bases. With 6 bases clipped from V and 5 bases from J, the junction kept 4 bases outside the gene matches. CDR1 is MNHEY, CDR2 SVGAGI, per germline. The CDR3 spans 13 residues.

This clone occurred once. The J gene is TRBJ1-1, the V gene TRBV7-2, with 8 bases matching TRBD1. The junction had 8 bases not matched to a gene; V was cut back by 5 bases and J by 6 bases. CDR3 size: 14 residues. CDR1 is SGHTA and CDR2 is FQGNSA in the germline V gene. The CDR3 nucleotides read TGTGCCAGCAGCCCCGGACAGGGTCGGGCTGAAGCTTTCTTT. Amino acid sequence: CASSPGQGRAEAFF. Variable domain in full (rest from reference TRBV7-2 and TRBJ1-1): GAGVSQSPSNKVTEKGKDVELRCDPISGHTALYWYRQSLGQGLEFLIYFQGNSAPDKSGLPSDRFSAERTGGSVSTLTIQRTQQEDSAVYLCASSPGQGRAEAFFGQGTRLTVV.

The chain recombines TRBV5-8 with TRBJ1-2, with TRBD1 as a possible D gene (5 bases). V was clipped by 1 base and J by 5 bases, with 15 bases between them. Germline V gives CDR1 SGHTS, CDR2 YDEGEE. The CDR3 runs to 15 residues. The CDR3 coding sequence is TGTGCCAGCAGCTTGCTTCCAGGGTCGTTGTATGGCTACACCTTC. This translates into CASSLLPGSLYGYTF.